Listed below are T cell receptor beta chains from one sample, sequenced in a study of blood T cell repertoires in COVID-19. TCRdb's table, derived via immunoSEQ multiplex PCR, lists solely in-frame clones and lacks some. The sample contains about 100,000 clones, 65% to 90% of which appear only once. Sequenced input: PBMCs or T cells enriched from blood (not recorded which). The source is a woman aged 50 to 60 who had recovered from COVID-19. The CDR3 runs from the conserved cysteine through the conserved F or W. A D gene is named only where the DNA matches it firmly. Clone size appears in some rows only: once, few, many, or a class for an expanded clone.

D | J | size | V | DNA | CDR3
. | TRBJ1-5 | once | TRBV28 | TGTGCCAGCATTGTGGGCACCATTGGCAATCAGCCCCAGCATTTT | CASIVGTIGNQPQHF
TRBD1 | TRBJ2-3 | once | TRBV24-1 | TGTGCCACCAGTGAGGGACAGGGGGGGACAGATACGCAGTATTTT | CATSEGQGGTDTQYF
. | TRBJ1-1 | few | TRBV27 | TGTGCCAGCAGTTTATCCGACAGGAACACTGAAGCTTTCTTT | CASSLSDRNTEAFF
. | TRBJ1-5 | . | TRBV9 | TGTGCCAGCAGCGTAGGCGGGGGAGTCAATCAGCCCCAGCATTTT | CASSVGGGVNQPQHF
TRBD2 | TRBJ2-5 | . | TRBV24-1 | TGTGCCACCAGCCCCCCCACTAGCGAGGAGACCCAGTACTTC | CATSPPTSEETQYF
TRBD2 | TRBJ2-5 | . | TRBV7-9 | TGTGCCAGCAGCTTGGGGCTAGCGGGAGATCTGAAGACCCAGTACTTC | CASSLGLAGDLKTQYF
. | TRBJ1-5 | . | TRBV6-5 | TGTGCCAGCAGCGCAGGGTGGGACAATCAGCCCCAGCATTTT | CASSAGWDNQPQHF
. | TRBJ1-6 | . | TRBV10-3 | TGTGCCACCGGTATCCGGACATCTGATAATTCACCCCTCCACTTT | CATGIRTSDNSPLHF
TRBD2 | TRBJ2-3 | . | TRBV18 | TGTGCCAGCTCACCTTTTTTAGCGGGAGCCAGCACAGATACGCAGTATTTT | CASSPFLAGASTDTQYF
TRBD2 | TRBJ2-7 | . | TRBV3-1/TRBV3-2 | TGTGCCAGCAGCCACGCTCCTACGGGGGGCGAGCAGTACTTC | CASSHAPTGGEQYF
. | TRBJ1-4 | once | TRBV7-9 | TGTGCCAGCAGCCGGTTGACATCTCTGAATGAAAAACTGTTTTTT | CASSRLTSLNEKLFF
TRBD2 | TRBJ2-3 | . | TRBV5-1 | TGCGCCAGCAGCTTGGCAGGACTAGTTAGCGATACGCAGTATTTT | CASSLAGLVSDTQYF
TRBD2 | TRBJ2-3 | . | TRBV3-1/TRBV3-2 | TGTGCCAGCAGCCACCAGCGGGGGGGCACAGATACGCAGTATTTT | CASSHQRGGTDTQYF
. | TRBJ2-1 | . | TRBV3-1/TRBV3-2 | TGTGCCAGCAGCCAACTGACTAGTGGCGATGAGCAGTTCTTC | CASSQLTSGDEQFF
TRBD2 | TRBJ2-3 | . | TRBV5-1 | TGCGCCAGCAGCTTCAAGCCCGGGACTAGCAGTTCTAGCACAGATACGCAGTATTTT | CASSFKPGTSSSSTDTQYF
TRBD2 | TRBJ2-1 | . | TRBV10-3 | TGTGCCATCAGCCAGACTAGCGGGGGAACCAATGAGCAGTTCTTC | CAISQTSGGTNEQFF
TRBD1 | TRBJ2-2 | . | TRBV19 | TGTGCCAGCAATCCGGGACAGGGTAACACCGGGGAGCTGTTTTTT | CASNPGQGNTGELFF
. | TRBJ1-1 | . | TRBV18 | TGTGCCAGCTCACCATCAGGGCGTGAAGCTTTCTTT | CASSPSGREAFF
TRBD1 | TRBJ1-3 | . | TRBV29-1 | TGCAGCGTTAGACAGGGGACCTCTGGAAACACCATATATTTT | CSVRQGTSGNTIYF
. | TRBJ1-4 | few | TRBV5-1 | TGCGCCAGCAGCGTACAGGGTAATGAAAAACTGTTTTTT | CASSVQGNEKLFF
TRBD1 | TRBJ2-2 | . | TRBV5-1 | TGCGCCAGCAGCACCCACAGGGGAAACACCGGGGAGCTGTTTTTT | CASSTHRGNTGELFF
. | TRBJ2-7 | . | TRBV20-1 | TGCAGTGCCTACTACTCCTACGAGCAGTACTTC | CSAYYSYEQYF
TRBD1 | TRBJ1-4 | . | TRBV15 | TGTGCCACCAGCAGAGACGGGGCCCGGGACAGGGGGACTGAAAAACTGTTTTTT | CATSRDGARDRGTEKLFF
TRBD1 | TRBJ1-6 | . | TRBV9 | TGTGCCAGCAGCGAGGGGACAGGGGTTTCACCCCTCCACTTT | CASSEGTGVSPLHF
TRBD2 | TRBJ2-5 | . | TRBV2 | TGTGCCAGCTCCGGGGGGGCAGGGACCCAGTACTTC | CASSGGAGTQYF
TRBD2 | TRBJ2-5 | . | TRBV24-1 | TGTGCCACTTCTAGCGGGGCCCTGAGGGAGACCCAGTACTTC | CATSSGALRETQYF
TRBD1 | TRBJ2-5 | . | TRBV5-4 | TGTGCCAGCAGCAACGGACAGGACGAAGAGACCCAGTACTTC | CASSNGQDEETQYF
. | TRBJ2-2 | . | TRBV6-5 | TGTGCCAGTTGGACAGCGCGGGTCACCGGGGAGCTGTTTTTT | CASWTARVTGELFF
TRBD2 | TRBJ2-1 | . | TRBV6-1 | TGTGCCAGCAGTGACGACGGGACCTGGGAGGGCAATGAGCAGTTCTTC | CASSDDGTWEGNEQFF
. | TRBJ2-7 | once | TRBV28 | TGTGCCAGCAGTTTCCCAGGGGTGACCTACGAGCAGTACTTC | CASSFPGVTYEQYF
. | TRBJ1-1 | . | TRBV10-3 | TGTGCCATCAGGGGGGGGACGGAAAACACTGAAGCTTTCTTT | CAIRGGTENTEAFF
. | TRBJ1-1 | . | TRBV3-1/TRBV3-2 | TGTGCCAGCAGCCAAGCCCTTAAAGCTTTCTTT | CASSQALKAFF
TRBD1 | TRBJ1-2 | . | TRBV5-6 | TGTGCCAGCAGCTTGGGGAGACAGGGGGCGCTTGGCTACACCTTC | CASSLGRQGALGYTF
TRBD1 | TRBJ1-2 | . | TRBV24-1 | TGTGCCACCAGTGATTCGGACAGGGGAAACTATGGCTACACCTTC | CATSDSDRGNYGYTF
. | TRBJ2-7 | . | TRBV12-3/TRBV12-4 | TGTGCCAGCAGCCGCCCTAGAGACTACGAGCAGTACTTC | CASSRPRDYEQYF
. | TRBJ2-5 | . | TRBV19 | TGTGCCAGTAGTAGTATCGAGACAGGCGACCAAGAGACCCAGTACTTC | CASSSIETGDQETQYF
. | TRBJ1-2 | . | TRBV6-1 | TGTGCCAGCAGTGAAGTAATGGGGGCACATGGCTACACCTTC | CASSEVMGAHGYTF
TRBD1 | TRBJ1-2 | . | TRBV28 | TGTGCCAGCAGTGCACAGGGGTATGGCTACACCTTC | CASSAQGYGYTF
. | TRBJ1-2 | . | TRBV3-1/TRBV3-2 | TGTGCCAGCAGCCCAACGGACGGGATAGCAGCTAACTATGGCTACACCTTC | CASSPTDGIAANYGYTF
TRBD2 | TRBJ2-5 | . | TRBV27 | TGTGCCAGCAGTTCCCTTAGTTGGCTAGCGGGAGGGAGAGAGACCCAGTACTTC | CASSSLSWLAGGRETQYF
. | TRBJ2-5 | . | TRBV27 | TGTGCCAGCAGTTTTGGGGGGGCGAAGACCCAGTACTTC | CASSFGGAKTQYF
TRBD1 | TRBJ2-3 | once | TRBV11-2 | TGTGCCAGCAGCCCACAGACAGGGTCCACAGATACGCAGTATTTT | CASSPQTGSTDTQYF
. | TRBJ2-3 | . | TRBV28 | TGTGCCAGCAGTTTATCACAGGGCACAGATACGCAGTATTTT | CASSLSQGTDTQYF
TRBD2 | TRBJ2-7 | . | TRBV2 | TGTGCCAGCATGAGCACTAGCGTGCTTAGTCGGAGCTCCTACGAGCAGTACTTC | CASMSTSVLSRSSYEQYF
. | TRBJ2-5 | once | TRBV29-1 | TGCAGCGTTCTTCGGGGTCAGGACGGAGAGACCCAGTACTTC | CSVLRGQDGETQYF